The present TCR beta chain was sequenced within a study of blood T cell repertoires in COVID-19 (dated by TCRdb to the early 2020s). For context, the study as a whole: The collaborator samples originated in the United States, Italy and Spain and spanned the acute and convalescent phases of COVID-19. The material from the prospective study consisted of cDNA or gDNA derived from T cells, B-cell-depleted T cells, or PBMCs. Subjects who had been exposed to COVID-19, were actively infected with it, or had recovered from it provided the deeply sampled blood TCRbeta repertoires that made up the dataset. The repertoires were made available in a free public database intended to serve as a resource for research on the immune response to SARS-CoV-2. The samples were drawn from the first 160 participants of the ongoing ImmuneRACE study and from roughly 1,300 subjects provided by 6 global collaborators. Nearly every sample came with metadata listing a de-identified subject ID, COVID-19 status, age in years and sex. Where HLA class I and class II types were available, the types were taken from metadata supplied by the sample provider, not from assay-based typing. What the research found in general, with its limitations: The quantity of clinical and demographic metadata differed by source and by participant and was supplied without curation.

The immunoSEQ Assay, a bias-controlled multiplex PCR, was used to amplify TCRbeta CDR3 regions from genomic DNA. In the original analysis: The number of nucleated cells in each sample was estimated by amplification of reference gene primers within the assay. Sequence reads were collapsed and filtered to measure the absolute abundance of every unique TCRbeta CDR3 rearrangement. For each sample, productive Simpson clonality was calculated by taking the square root of Simpson's diversity index across productive rearrangements. TCRdb mirrors the immuneACCESS table, restricted to in-frame sequences. Some clones are absent from its copies; in checked studies, under half trace to an unresolved V gene, and the reason for the others is unknown. V, J and clone size were drawn from that table, and D and trimming were deduced from the DNA. The sample table lists 150,000 to 190,000 clones, approximately 85% of them with a count of one. The ten largest clones capture less than 10% of the sample.

This clone occurred once. The antigen it binds to is not known. Qualities for individual bases were not recorded, and no much larger clone is one base off. V is clipped by 2 bases and J by 6 bases, and the sequence between their germline boundaries is 14 bases long. CDR1 is given as SNHLY and CDR2 as FYNNEI, both from the germline V gene. Inclusive of the bounding cysteine and phenylalanine, the CDR3 is 15 residues long. This entry keeps only the CDR3 DNA: 45 bases, framed from base 1. At one collaborating source in Seattle, patients were enrolled during active infection and were followed longitudinally through the course of disease. Each collaborating institution followed its own protocols to collect whole blood in K2EDTA tubes. For TCRbeta analysis, collaborators shipped samples in one of three forms: frozen whole blood, isolated PBMCs, or DNA extracted from either of those sample types.

The chain uses TRBV2 and TRBJ1-5, with a weak D call of TRBD1 (6 bases match). The TCR originated in a woman aged 55-70 years with COVID-19, enrolled during active disease. Material: peripheral blood. Here is the DNA: TGTGCCAGCAGTGAAACGGGGGGCGCAGTTCAGCCCCAGCATTTT. It translates as CASSETGGAVQPQHF.